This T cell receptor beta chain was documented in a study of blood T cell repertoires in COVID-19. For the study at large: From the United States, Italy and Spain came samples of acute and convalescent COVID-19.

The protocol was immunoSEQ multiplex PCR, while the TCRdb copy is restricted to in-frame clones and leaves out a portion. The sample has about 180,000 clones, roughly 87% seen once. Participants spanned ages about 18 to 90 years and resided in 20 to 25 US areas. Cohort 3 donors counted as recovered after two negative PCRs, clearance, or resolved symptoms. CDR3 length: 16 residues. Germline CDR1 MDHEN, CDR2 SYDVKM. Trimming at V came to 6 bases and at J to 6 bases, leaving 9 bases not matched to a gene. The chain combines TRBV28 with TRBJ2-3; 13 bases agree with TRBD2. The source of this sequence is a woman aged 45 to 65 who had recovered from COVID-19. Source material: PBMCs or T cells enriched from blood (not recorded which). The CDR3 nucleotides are TGTGCCAGCAGCTTACGGGGACTAGCGGGAATCGATACGCAGTATTTT. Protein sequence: CASSLRGLAGIDTQYF.